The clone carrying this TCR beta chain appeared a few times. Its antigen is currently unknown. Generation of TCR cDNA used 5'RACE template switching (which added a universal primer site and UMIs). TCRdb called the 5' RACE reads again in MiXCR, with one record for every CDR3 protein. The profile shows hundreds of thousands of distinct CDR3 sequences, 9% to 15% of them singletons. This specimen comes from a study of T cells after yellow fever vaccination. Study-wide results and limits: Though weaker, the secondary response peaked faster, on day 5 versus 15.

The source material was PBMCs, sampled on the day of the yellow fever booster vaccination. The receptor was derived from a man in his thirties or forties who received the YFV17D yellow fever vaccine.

For the CDR3, the DNA is TGTGCCAGCAGCCTACCCACAGGGCATCAGAACACTGAAGCTTTCTTT. This codes for CASSLPTGHQNTEAFF. The chain couples TRBV5-5 to TRBJ1-1; the D gene is possibly TRBD1 (6 bases). The V gene's germline CDR1 is SGHKS and CDR2 YYEKEE (reference sequence). The length of the CDR3 is 16 residues. Deletions cut 4 bases from V and 1 base from J, with 17 bases between.